Shown below are 11 T cell receptor beta chains from a single sample sequenced in a study of blood T cell repertoires in COVID-19. Profiled with immunoSEQ multiplex PCR; TCRdb holds only in-frame clones, not every one. The sample yields under 300,000 clones, around 81% seen once. Specimen: PBMCs or T cells enriched from blood (not recorded which). The receptors derive from a man over 45 who had recovered from COVID-19.

The gene calls are TRBV6-2 or TRBV6-3 and TRBJ1-2; 7 nucleotides match TRBD1. CDR3 length equals 14 residues. The trim removed 2 bases at V and 7 bases at J, leaving 7 bases unmatched. CDR1 is MNHEY and CDR2 is SVGEGT in the germline V gene. The CDR3 sequence is CASSYNRGLGGYTF. In nucleotides, the CDR3 is TGTGCCAGCAGTTACAACAGGGGCCTTGGTGGCTACACCTTC.

This rearrangement joins TRBV7-8 to TRBJ1-2, with D perhaps TRBD1 (5 bases). The CDR3 runs to 15 residues. The V end lost 6 bases, the J end lost 4 bases, and 18 bases lay between the germline ends. CDR1 and CDR2 (germline): SGHVS, FQNEAQ. The CDR3, as DNA: TGTGCCAGCAGTTCTCAGGGAAAGGATGGCTATGGCTACACCTTC. Protein: CASSSQGKDGYGYTF.

This rearrangement joins TRBV29-1 to TRBJ2-7; D perhaps matches TRBD2 (6 bases). CDR3 length: 13 amino acids. Germline V CDR1 and CDR2: SQVTM, ANQGSEA. V was pared by 3 bases and J by 0 bases, with 9 bases between. The CDR3: CSVELASSYEQYF. CDR3 DNA sequence: TGCAGCGTTGAGCTAGCGTCCTCCTACGAGCAGTACTTC.

The rearrangement links TRBV28 to TRBJ2-7; D gene ambiguous. Trimming took off 1 base at V and 5 bases at J, with 9 bases between the two ends. Per germline, CDR1 MDHEN and CDR2 SYDVKM. This CDR3 region has 13 residues. CDR3 sequence reads: CASSLFNLHEQYF. CDR3 nucleotide sequence: TGTGCCAGCAGTTTATTTAATCTCCACGAGCAGTACTTC. The whole variable domain, remainder taken from reference TRBV28 and TRBJ2-7, is DVKVTQSSRYLVKRTGEKVFLECVQDMDHENMFWYRQDPGLGLRLIYFSYDVKMKEKGDIPEGYSVSREKKERFSLILESASTNQTSMYLCASSLFNLHEQYFGPGTRLTVT.

The V gene is TRBV4-1, the J gene TRBJ2-3, with 10 nucleotides matching TRBD2. This CDR3 comprises 18 residues. V was clipped by 0 bases and J by 1 base; unmatched bases: 7. Germline V gene sequence: CDR1 MGHRA, CDR2 YSYEKL. CDR3 sequence reads: CASSQDQRGGVGTDTQYF. The CDR3 nucleotides read TGCGCCAGCAGCCAAGATCAGCGGGGGGGCGTCGGCACAGATACGCAGTATTTT.

Here the CDR3 reads CASSTDGTGIGYEQYF. CDR3 coding DNA: TGTGCCAGCAGCACCGACGGGACAGGGATCGGCTACGAGCAGTACTTC. This sequence joins TRBV28 and TRBJ2-7, with 9 nucleotides matching TRBD1. CDR3 size: 16 residues. Looked up from germline, CDR1 is MDHEN and CDR2 is SYDVKM. With V trimmed by 6 bases and J by 3 bases, 12 bases remained unmatched. Together with reference TRBV28 and TRBJ2-7, the CDR3 gives the full variable domain: DVKVTQSSRYLVKRTGEKVFLECVQDMDHENMFWYRQDPGLGLRLIYFSYDVKMKEKGDIPEGYSVSREKKERFSLILESASTNQTSMYLCASSTDGTGIGYEQYFGPGTRLTVT.

This sequence joins TRBV5-1 and TRBJ2-1; possible D gene TRBD1, 6 bases. The V and J ends lost 0 bases and 6 bases respectively, with 13 bases between them. CDR1 is SGHRS, CDR2 YFSETQ, per germline. The CDR3 has 15 residues. CDR3 residues: CASSLAAGAANEQFF. In DNA form, the CDR3 reads TGCGCCAGCAGCTTGGCCGCAGGGGCGGCCAATGAGCAGTTCTTC.

This clone rates as medium-sized (0.01 to 0.1%). The chain couples TRBV4-2 to TRBJ2-7; D might be TRBD2 (5 bases). The CDR3 contains 13 residues. Germline loops: CDR1 LGHNA, CDR2 YNFKEQ. Trimming removed 4 bases at V and 2 bases at J, with 9 bases between. CDR3 sequence (DNA): TGTGCCAGCAGCCCCGGCGGGCCCTACGAGCAGTACTTC. It encodes CASSPGGPYEQYF.

V is TRBV29-1 and J is TRBJ1-2; D might be TRBD1 (6 bases). The V and J ends lost 6 bases and 8 bases respectively, with 10 bases between them. Germline V gene sequence: CDR1 SQVTM, CDR2 ANQGSEA. The CDR3 totals 10 residues. CDR3 nucleotide sequence: TGCAGCGTGGACAGCTACGGCTACACCTTC. Amino acid sequence: CSVDSYGYTF.

This chain connects TRBV6-5 to TRBJ2-2, with D unclear. With 2 bases removed from V and 0 bases from J, the gap between germline ends came to 7 bases. The CDR3 has 15 residues. Germline CDR1 is MNHEY and CDR2 is SVGAGI. CDR3 loop: CASSYARSNTGELFF. The CDR3 region has the DNA TGTGCCAGCAGTTACGCGAGATCGAACACCGGGGAGCTGTTTTTT.

The V gene is TRBV4-1, the J gene TRBJ2-1; the match to TRBD1 covers 9 bases. V was pared by 4 bases and J by 0 bases, with 7 bases of the junction left unmatched. Germline lookup yields CDR1 MGHRA and CDR2 YSYEKL. The CDR3 contains 17 residues. The CDR3 spells CASSPPTGGLSYNEQFF. CDR3 sequence (DNA): TGCGCCAGCAGCCCCCCGACAGGGGGACTCTCCTACAATGAGCAGTTCTTC.